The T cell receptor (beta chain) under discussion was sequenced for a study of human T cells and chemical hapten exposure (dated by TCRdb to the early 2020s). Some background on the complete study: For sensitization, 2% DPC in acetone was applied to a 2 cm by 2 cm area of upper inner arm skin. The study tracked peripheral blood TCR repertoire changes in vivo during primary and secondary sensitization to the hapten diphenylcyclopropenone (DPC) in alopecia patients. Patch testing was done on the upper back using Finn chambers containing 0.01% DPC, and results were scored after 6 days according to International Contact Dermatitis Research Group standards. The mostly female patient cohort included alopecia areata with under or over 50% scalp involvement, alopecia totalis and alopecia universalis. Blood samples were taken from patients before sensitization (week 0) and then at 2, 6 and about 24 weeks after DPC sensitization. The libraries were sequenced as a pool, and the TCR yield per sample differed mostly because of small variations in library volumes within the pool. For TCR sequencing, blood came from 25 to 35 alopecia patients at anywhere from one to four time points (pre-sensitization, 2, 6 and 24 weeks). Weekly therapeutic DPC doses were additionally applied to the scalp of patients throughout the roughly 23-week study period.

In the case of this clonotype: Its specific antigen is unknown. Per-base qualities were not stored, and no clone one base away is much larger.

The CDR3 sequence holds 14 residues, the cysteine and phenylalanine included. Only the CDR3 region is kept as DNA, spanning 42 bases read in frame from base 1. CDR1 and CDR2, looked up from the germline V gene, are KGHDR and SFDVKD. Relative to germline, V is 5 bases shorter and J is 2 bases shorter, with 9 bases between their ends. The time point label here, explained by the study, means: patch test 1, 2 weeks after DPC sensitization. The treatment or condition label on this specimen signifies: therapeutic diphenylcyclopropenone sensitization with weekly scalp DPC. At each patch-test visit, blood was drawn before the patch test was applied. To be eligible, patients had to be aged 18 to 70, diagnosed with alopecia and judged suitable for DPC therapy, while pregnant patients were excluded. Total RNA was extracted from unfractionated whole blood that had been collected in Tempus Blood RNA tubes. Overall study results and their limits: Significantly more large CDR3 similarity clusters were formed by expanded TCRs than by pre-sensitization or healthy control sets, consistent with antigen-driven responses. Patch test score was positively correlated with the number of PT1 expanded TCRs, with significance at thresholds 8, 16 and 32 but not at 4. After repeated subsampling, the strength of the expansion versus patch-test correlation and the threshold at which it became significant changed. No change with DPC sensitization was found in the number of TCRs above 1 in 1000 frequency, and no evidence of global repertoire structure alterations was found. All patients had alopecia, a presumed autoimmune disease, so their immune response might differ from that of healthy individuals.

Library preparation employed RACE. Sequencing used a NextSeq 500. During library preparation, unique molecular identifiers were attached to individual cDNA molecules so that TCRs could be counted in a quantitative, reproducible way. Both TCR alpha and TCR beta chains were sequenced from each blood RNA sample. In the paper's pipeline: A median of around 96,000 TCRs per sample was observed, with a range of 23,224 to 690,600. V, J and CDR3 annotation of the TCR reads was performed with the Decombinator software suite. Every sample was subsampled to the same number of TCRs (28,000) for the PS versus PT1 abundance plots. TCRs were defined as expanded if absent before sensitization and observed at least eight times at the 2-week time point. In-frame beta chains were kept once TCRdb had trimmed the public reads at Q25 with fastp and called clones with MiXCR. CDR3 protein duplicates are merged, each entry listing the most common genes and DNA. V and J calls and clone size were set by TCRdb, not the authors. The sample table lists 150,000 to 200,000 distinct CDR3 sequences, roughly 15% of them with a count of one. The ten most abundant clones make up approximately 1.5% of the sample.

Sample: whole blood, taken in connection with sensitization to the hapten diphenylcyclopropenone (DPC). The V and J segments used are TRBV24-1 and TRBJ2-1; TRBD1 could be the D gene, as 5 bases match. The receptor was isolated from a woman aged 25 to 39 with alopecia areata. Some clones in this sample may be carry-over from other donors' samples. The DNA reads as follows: TGTGCCACCAGTGGTCCAGGGACCTACAATGAGCAGTTCTTC. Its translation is CATSGPGTYNEQFF.